Listed here are 4 T cell receptor beta chains from one sample, sequenced in a study of CD8 T cells in Susac syndrome (dated by TCRdb to between 2018 and 2021). Library prep was done by the immunoSEQ multiplex PCR assay. RNA was extracted using the RNeasy kit, and about 0.45 to 1 ug of the RNA was reverse transcribed with random hexamers. TCRdb reanalyzed the raw reads on its own, using fastp at Q25 for trimming and MiXCR for clone calling, and kept in-frame beta chains. Every entry covers one CDR3 protein and lists the most common genes and DNA from its rows. The sample table contains about 150,000 distinct CDR3 sequences; only one count was recorded for just over 90% of them. The ten largest clones add up to around 0.087% of the sample. The specimen sequenced was CD4+ T cells from PBMCs. The receptors shown here come from a human donor in good health.

This chain connects TRBV6-2 or TRBV6-3 to TRBJ1-5; D remains unclear. The germline V and J ends were trimmed by 5 bases and 5 bases, with 13 bases remaining between them. The V gene's germline CDR1 is MNHEY and CDR2 SVGEGT. This CDR3 is 14 amino acids long. CDR3 residues: CASSPVLRDQPQHF. The CDR3 nucleotides read TGTGCCAGCAGTCCCGTACTTCGGGATCAGCCCCAGCATTTT.

The chain joins TRBV10-3 to TRBJ1-2; no reliable D call. Germline V gene lookup returns CDR1 ENHRY and CDR2 SYGVKD. V lost 0 bases to trimming and J lost 3 bases, with 2 bases between them. The CDR3 consists of 12 residues. The CDR3 region is CAISESYYGYTF. CDR3 nucleotide sequence: TGTGCCATCAGTGAGTCATACTATGGCTACACCTTC.

The chain uses TRBV20-1 and TRBJ1-1, with D possibly matching TRBD1 (6 bases). CDR3 length equals 10 residues. The ends were cut back, 3 bases at V and 11 bases at J, with 10 bases in the middle. CDR1 DFQATT and CDR2 SNEGSKA come from the germline V gene (reference sequence). CDR3 in DNA: TGCAGTGCTAGCGGGCAGGGGGCTTTCTTT. Residues: CSASGQGAFF.

The chain recombines TRBV4-3 with TRBJ1-6; perhaps TRBD1 as D (5 bases). The CDR3 spans 14 residues. V lost 0 bases to trimming and J lost 6 bases, with 6 bases between them. Germline lookup yields CDR1 LGHNA and CDR2 YSLEER. CDR3 bases: TGCGCCAGCAGCCAAGAGGGACTTAATTCACCCCTCCACTTT. Translating gives CASSQEGLNSPLHF.